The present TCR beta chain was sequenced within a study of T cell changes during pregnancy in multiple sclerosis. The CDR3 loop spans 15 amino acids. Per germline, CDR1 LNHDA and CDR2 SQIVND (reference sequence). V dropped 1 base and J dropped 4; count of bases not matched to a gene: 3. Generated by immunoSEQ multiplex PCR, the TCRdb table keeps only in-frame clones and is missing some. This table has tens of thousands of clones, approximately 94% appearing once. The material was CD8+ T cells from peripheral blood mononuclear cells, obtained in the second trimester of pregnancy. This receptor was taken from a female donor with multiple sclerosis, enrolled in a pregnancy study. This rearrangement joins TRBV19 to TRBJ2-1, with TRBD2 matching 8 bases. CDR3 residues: CASSIGLARYNEQFF. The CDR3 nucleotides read TGTGCCAGTAGTATAGGACTAGCGCGGTACAATGAGCAGTTCTTC.